This T cell receptor beta chain was recovered during a study of response to subunit inactivated influenza vaccine (dated by TCRdb to 2017 to 2018). A note on the overall study: To follow how T cells responded to a trivalent subunit inactivated influenza vaccine, the researchers relied on deep quantitative profiling of the T cell receptor repertoire.

There are 15 amino acids in the CDR3, from cysteine to phenylalanine inclusive. The entry retains the CDR3 DNA only, 45 bases that are in frame from base 1. Trimming removed 4 bases from V and 9 bases from J; the gene matches leave 9 bases unexplained. For this clonotype: This clone's antigen is unknown. Qualities for individual bases were not recorded, and no much larger clone is one base off.

The library was generated by RT-PCR. For sequencing, an Illumina HiSeq 2500 was employed. TCRdb reworked the public reads: Q25 trimming with fastp, MiXCR clone assembly, productive beta chains retained. Each entry merges the rows of one CDR3 protein and shows their most common DNA and genes. Here the sample has about 570,000 distinct CDR3 sequences; roughly 10% occur a single time. The ten largest clones take up roughly 10% of the sample. What the research found in general, with its limitations: It was suggested by the authors that each seasonal influenza vaccination may recruit only a limited number of new T cells.

The chain joins TRBV12-3 or TRBV12-4 to TRBJ2-1; 10 middle bases align to TRBD1. The clonotype originates from a man aged 50 to 60 who received an inactivated influenza vaccine. Donor details come from another sample of the same person, matched by shared clones. The source material was PBMCs from blood, sampled on the day of vaccination. The CDR3 loop reads CASSWTGGIMGEQFF. The bases read TGTGCCAGCAGTTGGACAGGGGGAATAATGGGTGAGCAGTTCTTC.